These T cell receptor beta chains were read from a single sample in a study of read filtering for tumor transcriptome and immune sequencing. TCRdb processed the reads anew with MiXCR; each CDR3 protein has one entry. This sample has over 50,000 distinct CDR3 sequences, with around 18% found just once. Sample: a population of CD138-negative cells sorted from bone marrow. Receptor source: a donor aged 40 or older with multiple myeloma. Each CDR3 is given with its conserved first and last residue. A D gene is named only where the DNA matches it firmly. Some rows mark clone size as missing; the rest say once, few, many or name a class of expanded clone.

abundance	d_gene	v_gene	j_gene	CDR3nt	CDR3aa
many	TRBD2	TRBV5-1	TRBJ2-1	TGCGCCAGCAGCTTGGTGTCTAGCGGCCTATACAATGAGCAGTTCTTC	CASSLVSSGLYNEQFF
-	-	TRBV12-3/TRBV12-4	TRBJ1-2	TGTGCCAGCAGTAGGACGGGCCAAGCAAGCTACACCTTC	CASSRTGQASYTF
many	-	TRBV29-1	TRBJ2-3	TGCAGCGACGGGTCAGATACGCAGTATTTT	CSDGSDTQYF
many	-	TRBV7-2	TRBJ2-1	TGTGCCAGCAGCTTCTTGGGGATCGCCTACAATGAGCAGTTCTTC	CASSFLGIAYNEQFF
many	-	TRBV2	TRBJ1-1	TGTGCCAGCAGTGTTAGGGGGGCTGAAGCTTTCTTT	CASSVRGAEAFF
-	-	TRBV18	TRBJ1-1	TGTGCCAGCTCACCAGGGGTGGGGTCCACTGAAGCTTTCTTT	CASSPGVGSTEAFF
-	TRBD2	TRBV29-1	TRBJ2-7	TGCAGCGTTGGAACTAGCGGAGGGAAGCAGTACTTC	CSVGTSGGKQYF
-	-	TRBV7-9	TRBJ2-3	TGTGCCAGCAGCCGACCCCCAGATACGCAGTATTTT	CASSRPPDTQYF
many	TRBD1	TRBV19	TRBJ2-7	TGTGCCAGTAGTGGACGGACAGGGCCTGACTACGAGCAGTACTTC	CASSGRTGPDYEQYF
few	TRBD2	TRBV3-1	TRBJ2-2	TGTGCCAGCAGCCACGGATCCGGACTAGCGTCCGGGGAGCTGTTTTTT	CASSHGSGLASGELFF
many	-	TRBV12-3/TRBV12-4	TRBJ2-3	TGTGCCAGCAGTTTGGGCAGGGCGAGAGGGACAGATACGCAGTATTTT	CASSLGRARGTDTQYF
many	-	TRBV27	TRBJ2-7	TGTGCCAGCTACCCTGGCAGCGCGAGCTCCTACGAGCAGTACTTC	CASYPGSASSYEQYF
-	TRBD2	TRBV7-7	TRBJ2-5	TGTGCTAGTCGGCCAGCGGGGGGAGAGACCCAGTACTTC	CASRPAGGETQYF
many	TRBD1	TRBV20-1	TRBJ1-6	TGCAGTGCAAGCCTGGGACAGGGATCCAATAATAATTCACCCCTCCACTTT	CSASLGQGSNNNSPLHF
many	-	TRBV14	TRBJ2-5	TGTGCCAGCAGCCGTGGGACGATAGTCGGCGGGACCCAGTACTTC	CASSRGTIVGGTQYF
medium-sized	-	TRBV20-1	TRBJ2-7	TGCAGTGCTAGAGTAAGTCAAGGGGACGAGCAGTACTTC	CSARVSQGDEQYF
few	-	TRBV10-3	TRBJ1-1	TGTGCCATCAGTGAGTCGAACGGCGACACTGAAGCTTTCTTT	CAISESNGDTEAFF